The present T cell receptor (beta chain) was sequenced within a study of beta chain features in type 1 diabetes. Germline assignment: CDR1 MDHEN and CDR2 SYDVKM. The V end lost 8 bases, the J end lost 0 bases, and 4 bases lay between the germline ends. CDR3 size: 11 residues. Expressed TCRB transcripts were sequenced, since all the RNA that had been isolated was reverse transcribed. Profiled with immunoSEQ multiplex PCR; TCRdb holds only in-frame clones, not every one. The data contain about 620,000 clones, 15% to 18% of them singletons. This clone came up many times. Sequencing was performed on naive CD4+ T cells from blood. The V call is TRBV28, the J call TRBJ2-5; D ambiguous. The TCR comes from a man aged 18-30 years in good health. For the CDR3, the DNA is TGTGCCAGCGGGGACCAAGAGACCCAGTACTTC. Its protein is CASGDQETQYF.